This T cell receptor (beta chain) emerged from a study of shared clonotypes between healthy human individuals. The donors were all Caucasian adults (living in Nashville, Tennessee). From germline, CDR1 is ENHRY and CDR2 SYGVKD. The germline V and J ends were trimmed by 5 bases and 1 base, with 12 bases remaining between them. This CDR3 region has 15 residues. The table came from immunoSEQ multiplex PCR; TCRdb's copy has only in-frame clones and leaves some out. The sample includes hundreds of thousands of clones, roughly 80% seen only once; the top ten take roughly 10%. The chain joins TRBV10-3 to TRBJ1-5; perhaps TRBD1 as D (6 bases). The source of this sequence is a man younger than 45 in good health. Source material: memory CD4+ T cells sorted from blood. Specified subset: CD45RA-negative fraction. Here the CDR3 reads CAISQGLESNQPQHF. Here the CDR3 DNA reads TGTGCCATCAGTCAGGGGCTTGAAAGCAATCAGCCCCAGCATTTT.